Detailed here is one T cell receptor (gamma chain). Its antigen remains undetermined. Nothing much larger sits one base from this clone, and base qualities are not available. The CDR3 sequence holds 14 residues, the cysteine and phenylalanine included. The CDR3 DNA has 42 bases and is translated from base 1. Trimmed from V: 8 bases; trimmed from J: 3 bases; junction bases lacking a gene match: 11. This sample is drawn from a study of gamma delta lymphoproliferative disorders and STAT genes (dated by TCRdb to 2016 to 2019). For context, the study as a whole: The LymphoTrack Dx TCRG Assay was used to prepare gamma-chain libraries from at least 50 ng of genomic DNA. Delta-chain libraries followed the EuroClonality-NGS working group standard operating procedure, because no corresponding Invivoscribe delta assay was available. Within a larger immunophenotypic and STAT-mutation study, TCR gamma and delta CDR3 repertoires were profiled by deep sequencing in Tgammadelta lymphoproliferative disease patients and healthy controls. To confirm results, a couple of gamma-chain samples and all delta-chain samples were sequenced twice.

What the study reported, not specific to this receptor: Leukemic cells were skewed toward terminal effectors, whereas control T cells likely spanned varied maturation stages, a difference potentially limiting comparisons between patients and controls. Nearly all major gamma and delta clonotypes of patients were found to be public, being shared with at least one healthy donor, and only two gamma clonotypes were found to be private to disease. When whole repertoires were clustered, gamma repertoires from patients formed a group apart from those of healthy controls, but delta repertoires showed no separation between the groups. The authors noted that NGS specificity may be reduced at low frequencies, so the public or private nature of leukemic clones needs confirmation.

Both library preparation methods relied on multiplex PCR with primers aimed at conserved V and J regions of the TCR genes. The amplicons were purified, pooled and then sequenced on an Illumina MiSeq platform. Per the authors' processing: MiXCR performed V(D)J alignment, clonotype assembly and translation, and VDJtools was used for functionality assessment and CDR3 repertoire analyses. The IMGT definition of CDR3 was applied, and only productive sequences using functional genes were analyzed, with ORF genes and pseudogenes left out. A custom Python script was used to search all patients and controls for identical amino acid CDR3s of major clonotypes (frequency >=5%). A one-sided non-parametric Wilcoxon test was used to compare clonotype frequencies in patients versus controls. Via CATT, TCRdb reprocessed the public reads, and rows with identical DNA were then joined. The V and J calls shown here were made by TCRdb, not taken from the authors' results. Within this sample are some 1,000 gamma-chain clones, with roughly 30% of them counted one time only. The ten largest clones take up 27% of the sample.

TCR sequencing was performed on genomic DNA from peripheral blood mononuclear cells isolated from patients and controls. The control group consisted of about 23 healthy adult blood donors (median age approximately 64 years; some 12 males and around eleven females) who were matched to the patients for age and sex. This clonotype originated in a human donor in good health. Material: blood. The rearranged segments are TRGV10 and TRGJ1 or TRGJ2. TCRdb records no J gene; here it was assigned by comparing the DNA to germline. TRGV10 is an open reading frame, and its role is uncertain. The encoded CDR3 is CAAWDYNVYYKKLF. The bases are TGTGCTGCGTGGGATTATAACGTTTATTATAAGAAACTCTTT.